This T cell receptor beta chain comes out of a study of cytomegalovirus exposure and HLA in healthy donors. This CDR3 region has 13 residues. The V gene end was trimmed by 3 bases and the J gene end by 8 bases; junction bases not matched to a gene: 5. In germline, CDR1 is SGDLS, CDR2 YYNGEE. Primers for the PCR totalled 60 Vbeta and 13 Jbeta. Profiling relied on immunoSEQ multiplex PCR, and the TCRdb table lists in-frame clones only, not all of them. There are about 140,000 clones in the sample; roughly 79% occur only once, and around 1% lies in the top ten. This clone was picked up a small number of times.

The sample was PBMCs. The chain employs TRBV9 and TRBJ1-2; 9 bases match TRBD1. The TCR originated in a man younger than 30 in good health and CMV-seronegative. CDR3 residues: CASSEGTGFGYTF. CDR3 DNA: TGTGCCAGCAGCGAGGGGACAGGGTTCGGCTACACCTTC.